This TCR beta chain was observed in a study of CD8+CD57+ T cells in acquired aplastic anemia. The CDR3 has 16 amino acids. V was shortened by 4 bases and J by 1 base, with 14 bases between the two germline ends. Germline CDR1 reads SGHAT; CDR2 reads FQNNGV. The template for TCR beta VDJ and CDR3 sequence profiling was genomic DNA. TCRdb independently ran MiXCR on the reads; one entry per CDR3 protein. Of about 180,000 distinct CDR3 sequences in the sample, less than 55% are singletons; the top ten hold under 3.5%. The receptor was isolated from a human donor in good health. This sequence joins TRBV11-2 and TRBJ2-1; D remains ambiguous. Sample: sorted CD4+, CD8+, or CD8+CD57+ T cells (not recorded which) from PBMCs. The CDR3 loop reads CASSSVWAGSYNEQFF. Written as DNA, the CDR3 is TGTGCCAGCAGCTCCGTATGGGCTGGGTCCTACAATGAGCAGTTCTTC. Drawing the rest from reference TRBV11-2 and TRBJ2-1, the complete variable domain is EAGVAQSPRYKIIEKRQSVAFWCNPISGHATLYWYQQILGQGPKLLIQFQNNGVVDDSQLPKDRFSAERLKGVDSTLKIQPAKLEDSAVYLCASSSVWAGSYNEQFFGPGTRLTVL.